This TCR beta chain emerged from a study of T cells in Graves' hyperthyroidism and ophthalmopathy. General study results and limits: Most clonotypes that expanded in the thyroid above 0.001 also showed up in blood.

Thyroid ultrasound, orbital computed tomography, clinical symptoms, and serum thyroxine and TRAb underpinned diagnoses. An approximately 9.4 ml volume of fresh peripheral blood provided the PBMCs. Amplification yielded TCR beta CDR3 regions, with RNA transcripts as the source. First-round RT-PCR of the TCR CDR3 relied on the HTBI primer set. From the multiplex PCR reads, TCRdb called clonotypes with MiXCR, one entry per CDR3 protein. The profile shows fewer than 850,000 distinct CDR3 sequences, roughly 17% of them singletons. Details on this clonotype: The antigen is undetermined.

This CDR3 comprises 12 residues. CDR1 LGHDT and CDR2 YNNKEL come from the germline V gene (reference sequence). V was pared by 0 bases and J by 8 bases, with 7 bases between. The sequence was collected from a man aged 45-60 years with Graves' hyperthyroidism. Sequenced input: blood. This chain uses TRBV3-1 with TRBJ1-2; D possibly corresponds to TRBD1 (6 bases). CDR3 protein: CASSQDGTGYTF. The CDR3 DNA follows: TGTGCCAGCAGCCAAGATGGGACAGGCTACACCTTC.